A single sample gave rise to the 18 T cell receptor beta chains below, sequenced in a study of blood T cells in healthy people across ages. Next came a second PCR, run for about 6 to 12 cycles, which used a sample-barcoded 5' primer along with a J-beta primer mix. Via MiXCR, TCRdb re-called the 5' RACE reads, giving one row per CDR3 protein. The sample gives about 1.6 million distinct CDR3 sequences, about 32% of which show up once; 11% is in the top ten. Source material: blood. The receptors were gathered from a woman in her 30s in good health.

This clonotype showed up just a few times. The chain has TRBV2 and TRBJ1-1; D gene ambiguous. The CDR3 sequence is 14 residues long. CDR1 SNHLY and CDR2 FYNNEI come from the germline V gene. V shed 6 bases and J shed 4 bases, with 15 bases lying between them. The CDR3 DNA follows: TGTGCCAGCAGGCCCTGGACGGACGGCACTGAAGCTTTCTTT. Translating gives CASRPWTDGTEAFF.

The CDR3 DNA is TGTGCCAGCAGCTTATCGATTTTAGAGACCCAGTACTTC. Translating it yields CASSLSILETQYF. The chain is built from TRBV7-3 and TRBJ2-5; D is unclear. Trimming removed 2 bases at V and 4 bases at J, with 8 bases between. This CDR3 comprises 13 residues. The germline V gene encodes CDR1 SGHTA and CDR2 FQGTGA.

The chain combines TRBV30 with TRBJ1-2; D is uncertain. The CDR3 is made up of 13 amino acids. The V end lost 7 bases, the J end lost 6 bases, and 18 bases lay between the germline ends. Germline CDR1 is GTSNPN and CDR2 is SVGIG (reference sequence). The CDR3 DNA reads TGTGCCTTGGTGCCGTCGGGATTTCATGGCTACACCTTC. It yields the protein CALVPSGFHGYTF.

This clonotype was recorded a few times. V usage is TRBV5-1 and J usage is TRBJ2-7, with TRBD1 matching 7 bases. In germline, CDR1 is SGHRS, CDR2 YFSETQ. V lost 0 bases to trimming and J lost 6 bases; unmatched junction nucleotides: 6. The CDR3 extends over 14 amino acids. The CDR3 DNA is TGCGCCAGCAGCTTGGGACCCGACAGGGTCGAGCAGTACTTC. Its protein is CASSLGPDRVEQYF.

The chain is built from TRBV27 and TRBJ2-1; 9 bases align to TRBD2. The CDR3 loop spans 21 amino acids. V gave up 0 bases and J gave up 5 bases; unmatched junction bases: 20. Germline V gene sequence: CDR1 MNHEY, CDR2 SMNVEV (reference sequence). CDR3: CASSLSPRLGGRALGDNEQFF. The CDR3 bases are TGTGCCAGCAGTTTATCGCCGAGGTTGGGCGGGAGGGCCCTCGGGGACAATGAGCAGTTCTTC.

A note on this clonotype: Germline and junction disagree at one end, which may indicate a read error. This chain connects TRBV20-1 to TRBJ1-3; the D is unclear. This CDR3 spans 13 amino acids. Germline lookup yields CDR1 DFQATT and CDR2 SNEGSKA (reference sequence). The DNA of the CDR3 is TGCAGTGCATCCGCCGACAATGGAAACACCGTATATTTT. Protein: CSASADNGNTVYF.

This chain joins TRBV24-1 and TRBJ2-7; 7 bases line up with TRBD2. The germline V gene has CDR1 KGHDR and CDR2 SFDVKD. The CDR3 has 16 amino acids. The V and J ends lost 6 bases and 2 bases, in that order; junction bases with no gene match: 12. The CDR3 bases are TGTGCCACCAGTTGTGCCTGGGGGGGGACGACCTACGAGCAGTACTTC. Its translation: CATSCAWGGTTYEQYF.

This clonotype showed up just a few times. CDR3: CASSLATTGYNEQFF. DNA of the CDR3: TGTGCCAGCAGTTTGGCCACAACGGGGTACAATGAGCAGTTCTTC. The chain joins TRBV12-3 or TRBV12-4 to TRBJ2-1; possible D gene TRBD2, 5 bases. V was pared by 3 bases and J by 4 bases, with 13 bases between. The CDR3 has 15 residues.

This clonotype was seen a few times. The genes are TRBV5-1 and TRBJ2-1, with TRBD2 identical over 7 bases. Germline V gene lookup returns CDR1 SGHRS and CDR2 YFSETQ. The V gene end was trimmed by 4 bases and the J gene end by 0 bases; junction bases not matched to a gene: 16. There are 19 residues in the CDR3. CDR3 loop: CASSPPVTGGLSSYNEQFF. CDR3 nucleotide sequence: TGCGCCAGCAGCCCCCCCGTCACGGGAGGCCTGAGCTCCTACAATGAGCAGTTCTTC.

This clonotype was found a few times. CDR3 sequence reads: CSASPDWYNEQFF. In nucleotides, the CDR3 is TGCAGTGCTAGCCCCGACTGGTACAATGAGCAGTTCTTC. V and J are TRBV20-1 and TRBJ2-1, with D uncertain. The CDR3 runs 13 residues. With 3 bases removed from V and 4 bases from J, the gap between germline ends came to 10 bases. The V gene's germline CDR1 is DFQATT and CDR2 SNEGSKA (reference sequence).

The chain combines TRBV20-1 with TRBJ1-5; no clear D gene. V lost 1 base and J 5 bases, leaving 9 bases between the germline ends. CDR1 and CDR2 (germline): DFQATT, SNEGSKA (reference sequence). The CDR3 length is 13 residues. This CDR3 is CSARGSLDQPQHF. As DNA, the CDR3 is TGCAGTGCTAGAGGTAGCTTAGATCAGCCCCAGCATTTT.

The DNA for the CDR3 is TGCGCCAGCAGCCGGGACAGCAATTCACCCCTCCACTTT. Amino acids: CASSRDSNSPLHF. V gene TRBV5-1 combines with J gene TRBJ1-6; 7 bases are a match to TRBD1. Trimming took 4 bases from V and 7 from J; bases not matched to a gene: 2. CDR1 is SGHRS, CDR2 YFSETQ, per germline. CDR3 length equals 13 residues.

V is TRBV9 and J is TRBJ2-1; D ambiguous. The germline gives CDR1 SGDLS, CDR2 YYNGEE. V was cut by 0 bases and J by 8 bases, with 12 bases left in between. CDR3 length: 14 amino acids. The CDR3 sequence: CASSVDPVGYEQFF. CDR3 nucleotides: TGTGCCAGCAGCGTAGACCCAGTAGGATATGAGCAGTTCTTC.

This clonotype was seen once. V usage is TRBV4-1 and J usage is TRBJ2-3; 12 bases align to TRBD2. CDR1 MGHRA and CDR2 YSYEKL come from the germline V gene. The CDR3 consists of 16 residues. V was clipped by 2 bases and J by 7 bases; unmatched bases: 7. CDR3 sequence: CASSQRLAGGPNTQYF. The CDR3 bases are TGCGCCAGCAGCCAACGGCTAGCGGGGGGGCCAAATACGCAGTATTTT.

The chain joins TRBV6-1 to TRBJ2-1; 7 nucleotides align to TRBD2. Trimming removed 0 bases from V and 4 bases from J; junction bases left unmatched: 9. Germline values: CDR1 MNHNS, CDR2 SASEGT. CDR3 length: 17 residues. CDR3 loop: CASSEALRASGYNEQFF. The CDR3 DNA sequence: TGTGCCAGCAGTGAAGCGCTTCGGGCTAGCGGATACAATGAGCAGTTCTTC.

The gene calls are TRBV3-1 and TRBJ1-2; D is ambiguous. Looked up from germline, CDR1 is LGHDT and CDR2 is YNNKEL (reference sequence). V was shortened by 3 bases and J by 6 bases, with 11 bases between the two germline ends. The CDR3 has 13 amino acids. This chain's CDR3 is CASSHSRRDGYTF. The CDR3 DNA reads TGTGCCAGCAGCCATTCCCGGCGAGATGGCTACACCTTC.

The CDR3 region has the DNA TGCAGCGTTGACAGGGGCGGCCGGACTGAAGCTTTCTTT. Translation gives CSVDRGGRTEAFF. This chain uses TRBV29-1 with TRBJ1-1; possibly TRBD1 for D (6 bases). CDR1 is SQVTM, CDR2 ANQGSEA, per germline. Trimming took off 3 bases at V and 5 bases at J, with 13 bases between the two ends. This CDR3 is 13 amino acids long.

The chain carries TRBV3-1 and TRBJ2-7; possibly TRBD2 for D (5 bases). Germline CDR1 LGHDT, CDR2 YNNKEL (reference sequence). V gave up 4 bases and J gave up 2 bases, with 12 bases separating them. The CDR3 spans 14 residues. Written as DNA, the CDR3 is TGTGCCAGCAGCCCCAGAGGGTCTACCTACGAGCAGTACTTC. Translating it yields CASSPRGSTYEQYF.